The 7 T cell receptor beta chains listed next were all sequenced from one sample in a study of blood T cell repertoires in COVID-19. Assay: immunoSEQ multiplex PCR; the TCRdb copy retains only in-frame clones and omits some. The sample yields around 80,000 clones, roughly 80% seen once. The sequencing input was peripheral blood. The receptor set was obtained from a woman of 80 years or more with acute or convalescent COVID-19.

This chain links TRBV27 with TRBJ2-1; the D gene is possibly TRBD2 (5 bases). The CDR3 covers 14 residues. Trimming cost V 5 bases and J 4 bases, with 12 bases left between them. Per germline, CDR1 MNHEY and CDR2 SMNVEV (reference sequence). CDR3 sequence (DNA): TGTGCCAGCAGTCTCCAAGCGGTGTACAATGAGCAGTTCTTC. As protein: CASSLQAVYNEQFF.

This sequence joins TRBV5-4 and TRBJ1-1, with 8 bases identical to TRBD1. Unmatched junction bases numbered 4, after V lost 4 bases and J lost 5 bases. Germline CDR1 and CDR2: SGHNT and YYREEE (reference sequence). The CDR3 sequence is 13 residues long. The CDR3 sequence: CASSGGTGTEAFF. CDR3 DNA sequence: TGTGCCAGCAGCGGGGGGACAGGTACTGAAGCTTTCTTT.

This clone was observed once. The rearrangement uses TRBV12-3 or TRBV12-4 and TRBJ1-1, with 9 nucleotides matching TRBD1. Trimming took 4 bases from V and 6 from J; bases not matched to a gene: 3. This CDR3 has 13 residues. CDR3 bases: TGTGCCAGCAGTTGGCGACAGGGGGCTGAAGCTTTCTTT. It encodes CASSWRQGAEAFF.

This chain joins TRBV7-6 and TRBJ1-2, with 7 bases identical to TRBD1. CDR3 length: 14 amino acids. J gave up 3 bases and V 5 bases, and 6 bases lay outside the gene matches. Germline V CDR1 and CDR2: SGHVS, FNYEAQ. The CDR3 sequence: CASSVVDRDYGYTF. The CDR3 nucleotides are TGTGCCAGCAGCGTGGTCGACAGGGACTATGGCTACACCTTC.

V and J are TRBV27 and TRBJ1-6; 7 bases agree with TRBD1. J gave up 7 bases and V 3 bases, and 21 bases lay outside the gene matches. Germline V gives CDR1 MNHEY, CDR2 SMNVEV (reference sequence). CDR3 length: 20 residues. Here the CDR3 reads CASSFKPNDTGEVGNSPLHF. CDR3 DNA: TGTGCCAGCAGTTTTAAGCCCAACGATACAGGGGAAGTGGGGAATTCACCCCTCCACTTT.

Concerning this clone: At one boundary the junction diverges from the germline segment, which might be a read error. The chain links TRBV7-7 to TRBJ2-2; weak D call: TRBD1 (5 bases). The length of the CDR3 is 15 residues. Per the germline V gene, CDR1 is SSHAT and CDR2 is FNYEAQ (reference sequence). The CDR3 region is CASSLVGRDTGELFF. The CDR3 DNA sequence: TGTGCTAGCAGCTTAGTCGGCAGGGACACCGGGGAGCTGTTTTTT.

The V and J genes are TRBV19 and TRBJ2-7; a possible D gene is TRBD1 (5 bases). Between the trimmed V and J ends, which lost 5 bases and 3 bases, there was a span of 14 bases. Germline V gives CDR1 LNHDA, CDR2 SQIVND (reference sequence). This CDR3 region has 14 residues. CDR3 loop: CASSPNRMGYEQYF. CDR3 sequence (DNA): TGTGCCAGTAGTCCAAACAGGATGGGCTACGAGCAGTACTTC. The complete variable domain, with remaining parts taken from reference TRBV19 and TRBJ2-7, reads DGGITQSPKYLFRKEGQNVTLSCEQNLNHDAMYWYRQDPGQGLRLIYYSQIVNDFQKGDIAEGYSVSREKKESFPLTVTSAQKNPTAFYLCASSPNRMGYEQYFGPGTRLTVT.